This TCR beta chain stems from a study of blood T cell repertoires in COVID-19. Study at large: Acute-phase and convalescent COVID-19 samples originated in the United States, Italy and Spain.

The germline V gene has CDR1 SGHNT and CDR2 YYREEE (reference sequence). The CDR3 is made up of 14 amino acids. The V and J ends lost 1 base and 4 bases respectively, with 11 bases between them. The assay was immunoSEQ multiplex PCR, and TCRdb's table has in-frame clones only and misses some. The sample yields 50,000 to 55,000 clones, more than 75% seen once. The sequence was obtained from a man aged 50-59 years with acute or convalescent COVID-19. The sequenced sample consisted of peripheral blood. The chain uses TRBV5-4 and TRBJ1-2; no reliable D call. The CDR3 loop reads CASSLYGERYGYTF. For the CDR3, the DNA is TGTGCCAGCAGCTTGTACGGGGAACGCTATGGCTACACCTTC.